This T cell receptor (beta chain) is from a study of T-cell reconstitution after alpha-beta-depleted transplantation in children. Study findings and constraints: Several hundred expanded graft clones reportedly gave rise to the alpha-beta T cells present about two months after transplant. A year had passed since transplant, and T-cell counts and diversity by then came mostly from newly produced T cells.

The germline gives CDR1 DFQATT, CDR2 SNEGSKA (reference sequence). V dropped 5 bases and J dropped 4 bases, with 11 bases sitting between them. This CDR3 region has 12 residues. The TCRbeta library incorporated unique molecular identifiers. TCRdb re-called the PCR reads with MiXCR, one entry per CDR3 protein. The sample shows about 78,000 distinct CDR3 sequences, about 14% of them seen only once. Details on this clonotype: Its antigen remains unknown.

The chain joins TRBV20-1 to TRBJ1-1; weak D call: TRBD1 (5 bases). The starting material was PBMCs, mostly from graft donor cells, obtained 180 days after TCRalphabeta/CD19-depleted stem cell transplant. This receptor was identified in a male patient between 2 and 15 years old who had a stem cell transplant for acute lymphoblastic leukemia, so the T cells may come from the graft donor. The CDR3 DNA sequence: TGCAGTGCTTTCGGGGGAGCCACTGAAGCTTTCTTT. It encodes CSAFGGATEAFF.